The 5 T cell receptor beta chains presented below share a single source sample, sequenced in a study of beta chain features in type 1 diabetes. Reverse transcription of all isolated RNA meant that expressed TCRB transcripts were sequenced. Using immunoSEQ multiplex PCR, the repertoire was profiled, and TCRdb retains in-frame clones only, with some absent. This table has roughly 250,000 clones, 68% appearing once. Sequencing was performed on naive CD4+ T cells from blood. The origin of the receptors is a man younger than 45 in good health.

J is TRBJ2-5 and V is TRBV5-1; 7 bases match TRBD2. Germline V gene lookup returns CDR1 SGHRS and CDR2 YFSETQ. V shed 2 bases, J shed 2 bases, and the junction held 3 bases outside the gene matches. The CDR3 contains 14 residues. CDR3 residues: CASSLSGTQETQYF. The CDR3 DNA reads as TGCGCCAGCAGCTTAAGCGGGACGCAAGAGACCCAGTACTTC.

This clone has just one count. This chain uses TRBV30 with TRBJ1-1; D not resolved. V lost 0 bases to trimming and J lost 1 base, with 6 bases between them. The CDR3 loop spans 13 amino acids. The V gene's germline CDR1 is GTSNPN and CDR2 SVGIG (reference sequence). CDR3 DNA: TGTGCCTGGAGTGTAAACAGGAACACTGAAGCTTTCTTT. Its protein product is CAWSVNRNTEAFF.

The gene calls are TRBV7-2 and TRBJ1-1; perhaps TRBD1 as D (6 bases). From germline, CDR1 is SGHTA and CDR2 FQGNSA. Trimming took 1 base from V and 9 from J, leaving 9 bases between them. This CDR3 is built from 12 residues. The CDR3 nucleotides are TGTGCCAGCAGCTTAGGTCAGGGGAAAGCTTTCTTT. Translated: CASSLGQGKAFF.

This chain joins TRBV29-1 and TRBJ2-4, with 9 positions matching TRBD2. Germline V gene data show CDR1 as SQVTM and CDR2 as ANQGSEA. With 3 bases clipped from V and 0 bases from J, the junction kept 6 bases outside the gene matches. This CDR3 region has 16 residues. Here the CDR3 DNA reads TGCAGCGTTGATGGGGTAGCGGGGGCAGCCAAAAACATTCAGTACTTC. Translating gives CSVDGVAGAAKNIQYF. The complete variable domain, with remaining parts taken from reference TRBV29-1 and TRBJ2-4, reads SAVISQKPSRDICQRGTSLTIQCQVDSQVTMMFWYRQQPGQSLTLIATANQGSEATYESGFVIDKFPISRPNLTFSTLTVSNMSPEDSSIYLCSVDGVAGAAKNIQYFGAGTRLSVL.

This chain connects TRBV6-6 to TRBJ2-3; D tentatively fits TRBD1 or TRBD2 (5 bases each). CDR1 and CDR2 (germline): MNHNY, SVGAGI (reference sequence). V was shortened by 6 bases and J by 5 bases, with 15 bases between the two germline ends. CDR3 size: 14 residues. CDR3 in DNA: TGTGCCAGCAGATATACGATGGGGGTAGATACGCAGTATTTT. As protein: CASRYTMGVDTQYF.